A selection of T cell receptor beta chains follows, all from one sample in a study of cytomegalovirus exposure and HLA in healthy donors. The data were produced by immunoSEQ multiplex PCR, yet TCRdb's version contains in-frame clones alone and is incomplete. This sample's table reports about 150,000 clones. Sequencing used PBMCs. The receptors derive from a woman in her fifties or sixties in good health and CMV-seronegative. CDR3s include the opening cysteine and the closing phenylalanine or tryptophan. The order of the fields is V gene, D gene, J gene, CDR3 DNA, CDR3 protein. The D gene is left open where the match is weak.

v_gene: TRBV14
d_gene: .
j_gene: TRBJ1-5
CDR3nt: TGTGCCAGCAGCCAGTCCCCCAGTCAGCCCCAGCATTTT
CDR3aa: CASSQSPSQPQHF

v_gene: TRBV6-5
d_gene: TRBD1
j_gene: TRBJ1-3
CDR3nt: TGTGCCAGCAGCTACGACAGGGCGGCTGGAAACACCATATATTTT
CDR3aa: CASSYDRAAGNTIYF

v_gene: TRBV28
d_gene: .
j_gene: TRBJ1-1
CDR3nt: TGTGCCAGCAGTTGGGACACCCGGAGAAGGAACACTGAAGCTTTCTTT
CDR3aa: CASSWDTRRRNTEAFF

v_gene: TRBV2
d_gene: TRBD2
j_gene: TRBJ2-3
CDR3nt: TGTGCCAGCAGTGAACCACGACTAGCGGGGTCCACAGATACGCAGTATTTT
CDR3aa: CASSEPRLAGSTDTQYF

v_gene: TRBV27
d_gene: .
j_gene: TRBJ2-1
CDR3nt: TGTGCCAGCAGTTCGGTGGGCTATGAGCAGTTCTTC
CDR3aa: CASSSVGYEQFF

v_gene: TRBV5-1
d_gene: .
j_gene: TRBJ2-7
CDR3nt: TGCGCCAGCAGCTTGTCTTTTCGGGATCCCTCCTGGTCCTACGAGCAGTACTTC
CDR3aa: CASSLSFRDPSWSYEQYF

v_gene: TRBV19
d_gene: .
j_gene: TRBJ1-4
CDR3nt: TGTGCCAGTAGTATAGTGACAGCTTATAATGAAAAACTGTTTTTT
CDR3aa: CASSIVTAYNEKLFF

v_gene: TRBV6-1
d_gene: TRBD1
j_gene: TRBJ1-1
CDR3nt: TGTGCCAGCAGTGAATGGAGGACAGGGGGGACTGAAGCTTTCTTT
CDR3aa: CASSEWRTGGTEAFF

v_gene: TRBV7-8
d_gene: .
j_gene: TRBJ2-7
CDR3nt: TGTGCCAGCACCTTCAGGCGGGAACACTACGAGCAGTACTTC
CDR3aa: CASTFRREHYEQYF

v_gene: TRBV5-4
d_gene: TRBD2
j_gene: TRBJ2-3
CDR3nt: TGTGCCAGCAGCTTGGATGCGGGGGGCTCGACAGATACGCAGTATTTT
CDR3aa: CASSLDAGGSTDTQYF

v_gene: TRBV9
d_gene: .
j_gene: TRBJ2-1
CDR3nt: TGTGCCAGCAGCCCTCCCGGGGGCAATGAGCAGTTCTTC
CDR3aa: CASSPPGGNEQFF

v_gene: TRBV28
d_gene: .
j_gene: TRBJ1-6
CDR3nt: TGTGCCAGCAGTTTAACAGGGCGGACTTCACCCCTCCACTTT
CDR3aa: CASSLTGRTSPLHF

v_gene: TRBV7-9
d_gene: TRBD2
j_gene: TRBJ2-7
CDR3nt: TGTGCCAGCAGCTTATTTAGCGGGGGGTCCTACGAGCAGTACTTC
CDR3aa: CASSLFSGGSYEQYF

v_gene: TRBV6-6
d_gene: TRBD1
j_gene: TRBJ2-7
CDR3nt: TGTGCCAGTCCGGACAGGGGCGAGCAGTACTTC
CDR3aa: CASPDRGEQYF

v_gene: TRBV7-2
d_gene: .
j_gene: TRBJ2-1
CDR3nt: TGTGCCAGCACCCAGGGGGGCTACAATGAGCAGTTCTTC
CDR3aa: CASTQGGYNEQFF

v_gene: TRBV28
d_gene: TRBD1
j_gene: TRBJ2-2
CDR3nt: TGTGCCAGCAGTTTACGAGGGGGCATCGGGGAGCTGTTTTTT
CDR3aa: CASSLRGGIGELFF

v_gene: TRBV5-1
d_gene: TRBD2
j_gene: TRBJ2-7
CDR3nt: TGCGCCAGCAGCTTCCTAGCGGGGGGATCCTACGAGCAGTACTTC
CDR3aa: CASSFLAGGSYEQYF

v_gene: TRBV7-2
d_gene: TRBD2
j_gene: TRBJ2-1
CDR3nt: TGTGCCAGCAGCTTAACTAGCGGGAGGGTTTCTGAGCAGTTCTTC
CDR3aa: CASSLTSGRVSEQFF

v_gene: TRBV25-1
d_gene: TRBD1
j_gene: TRBJ1-2
CDR3nt: TGTGCCAGCAGATTGGACAGGGGCGACTATGGCTACACCTTC
CDR3aa: CASRLDRGDYGYTF

v_gene: TRBV28
d_gene: .
j_gene: TRBJ2-7
CDR3nt: TGTGCCAGCAGTTTCAGAGGAACGGGGCAGTACTTC
CDR3aa: CASSFRGTGQYF

v_gene: TRBV19
d_gene: .
j_gene: TRBJ1-3
CDR3nt: TGTGCCAGCTCCTCTGGAAACACCATATATTTT
CDR3aa: CASSSGNTIYF

v_gene: TRBV30
d_gene: TRBD1
j_gene: TRBJ1-5
CDR3nt: TGTGCCTTACAGGGGGGGGGCAATCAGCCCCAGCATTTT
CDR3aa: CALQGGGNQPQHF

v_gene: TRBV5-1
d_gene: .
j_gene: TRBJ1-1
CDR3nt: TGCGCCAGCAGCCCCAGAGGGAATGTAGTGAACACTGAAGCTTTCTTT
CDR3aa: CASSPRGNVVNTEAFF

v_gene: TRBV6-5
d_gene: .
j_gene: TRBJ1-4
CDR3nt: TGTGCCAGCAGCGAATCGGGAGGGGAGTGGGTAAAACTGTTTTTT
CDR3aa: CASSESGGEWVKLFF

v_gene: TRBV6-1
d_gene: .
j_gene: TRBJ2-7
CDR3nt: TGTGCCAGCAGTGCGCTCAGGGGACCATCCTACGAGCAGTACTTC
CDR3aa: CASSALRGPSYEQYF

v_gene: TRBV19
d_gene: TRBD1
j_gene: TRBJ1-5
CDR3nt: TGTGCCAGTAGGATGACAGGGCCGGAGCAGCCCCAGCATTTT
CDR3aa: CASRMTGPEQPQHF

v_gene: TRBV6-5
d_gene: TRBD1
j_gene: TRBJ1-2
CDR3nt: TGTGCCAGCACCCTAACAGGGGGCGCGGAGGGCTACACCTTC
CDR3aa: CASTLTGGAEGYTF

v_gene: TRBV18
d_gene: TRBD1
j_gene: TRBJ1-5
CDR3nt: TGTGCCAGCTCACCCTATCCGGGACAGGGGACTAATCAGCCCCAGCATTTT
CDR3aa: CASSPYPGQGTNQPQHF

v_gene: TRBV7-6
d_gene: TRBD2
j_gene: TRBJ2-7
CDR3nt: TGTGCCAGCAGCTGGACTAGCGGGGCAACCTACGAGCAGTACTTC
CDR3aa: CASSWTSGATYEQYF

v_gene: TRBV28
d_gene: .
j_gene: TRBJ2-2
CDR3nt: TGTGCCAGCTCCGGGGCCGGGGAGCTGTTTTTT
CDR3aa: CASSGAGELFF

v_gene: TRBV5-1
d_gene: .
j_gene: TRBJ1-2
CDR3nt: TGCGCCAGCAGCTTGGAACAACCTCAGGGTGGCTACACCTTC
CDR3aa: CASSLEQPQGGYTF

v_gene: TRBV18
d_gene: TRBD1
j_gene: TRBJ2-7
CDR3nt: TGTGCCAGCTCACCTCCTCAGGGGACAGGGGACGAGCAGTACTTC
CDR3aa: CASSPPQGTGDEQYF